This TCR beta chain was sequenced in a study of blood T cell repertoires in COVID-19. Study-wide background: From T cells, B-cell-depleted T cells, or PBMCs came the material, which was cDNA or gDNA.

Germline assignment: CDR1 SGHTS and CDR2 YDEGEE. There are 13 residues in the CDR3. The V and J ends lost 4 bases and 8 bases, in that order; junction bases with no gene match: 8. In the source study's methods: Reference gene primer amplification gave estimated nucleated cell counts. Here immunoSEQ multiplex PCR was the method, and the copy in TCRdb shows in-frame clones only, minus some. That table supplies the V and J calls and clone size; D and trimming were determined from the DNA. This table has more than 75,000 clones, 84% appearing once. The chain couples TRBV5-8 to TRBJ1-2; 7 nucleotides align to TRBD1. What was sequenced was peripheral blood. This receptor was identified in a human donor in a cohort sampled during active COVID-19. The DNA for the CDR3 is TGTGCCAGCAGCCGCCGGGACAGTGGGGGCTACACCTTC. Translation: CASSRRDSGGYTF.